The present T cell receptor (beta chain) was sequenced within a study of T cell repertoires in cytomegalovirus infection. Study information: HLA-B-restricted CMV epitopes that are well studied, plus recently identified HLA-C-restricted ones, were used by the study. An indication of both CMV infection and matching HLA type came from public TCR beta signatures.

Study-level points and caveats: CMV-specific HLA-C-restricted TCR beta clonotypes dominated the ex vivo response.

One entry per CDR3 protein results from TCRdb running MiXCR on the reads. Here the sample spans about 69,000 distinct CDR3 sequences, about 26% being singletons. This clonotype has ten or more counts. Its antigen is undetermined. The sample was CD8+ T cells from cultured PBMCs, taken from culture after CMV antigen stimulation. The TCR sequence derives from a human donor in good health (CMV status not recorded). Some clones in this sample may be carry-over from other donors' samples.

The chain's CDR3 is CASSFPRGLDTGELFF. As DNA, the CDR3 is TGTGCCAGCAGCTTCCCCCGGGGACTAGACACCGGGGAGCTGTTTTTT. The chain carries TRBV7-9 and TRBJ2-2; 8 bases line up with TRBD2. CDR1 and CDR2 from the germline V gene are SEHNR and FQNEAQ (reference sequence). V shed 3 bases, J shed 3 bases, and the junction held 6 bases outside the gene matches. This CDR3 has 16 residues.